Below, 27 T cell receptor beta chains from the same sample are listed, as sequenced in a study of blood T cell repertoires in COVID-19. Profiled with immunoSEQ multiplex PCR; TCRdb holds only in-frame clones, not every one. The sample lists roughly 90,000 clones, 65% to 85% occurring once. The sequenced sample consisted of peripheral blood. Receptor source: a woman older than 75 with active or convalescent COVID-19.

This clone was seen only a few times. Here the CDR3 DNA reads TGTGCCAGCAGTGTCGAGACAGGCCCCACAGATACGCAGTATTTT. Translation: CASSVETGPTDTQYF. The J gene is TRBJ2-3, the V gene TRBV6-4, with D perhaps matching TRBD1 (6 bases). The germline V gene encodes CDR1 MRHNA and CDR2 SNTAGT. Trimming left V 4 bases short and J 2 bases short, with 13 bases between. This CDR3 region has 15 residues.

The chain has TRBV9 and TRBJ1-6, with D uncertain. Trimming pared 3 bases from V and 3 bases from J, leaving 7 bases between. Germline loops: CDR1 SGDLS, CDR2 YYNGEE. The CDR3 is 14 residues long. The CDR3: CASSALVYNSPLHF. DNA for the CDR3: TGTGCCAGCAGCGCCTTAGTCTATAATTCACCCCTCCACTTT.

The chain couples TRBV18 to TRBJ2-1, with 8 bases that match TRBD2. The CDR3 spans 16 residues. After removal of 4 bases from V and 2 bases from J, the junction contained 7 bases not matched to a gene. In germline, CDR1 is KGHSH, CDR2 LQKENI. The CDR3 bases are TGTGCCAGCTCACTAAGGACTAGCCCTCCCTACAATGAGCAGTTCTTC. Amino acids: CASSLRTSPPYNEQFF.

This clone was observed a few times. DNA for the CDR3: TGTGCCAGCAGCCCTAGGGTAAGCGGGTTCCACGAGCAGTACTTC. Translation gives CASSPRVSGFHEQYF. The chain is built from TRBV5-8 and TRBJ2-7; D perhaps matches TRBD2 (6 bases). The CDR3 consists of 15 residues. Germline CDR1 reads SGHTS; CDR2 reads YDEGEE. V lost 4 bases and J 5 bases, leaving 19 bases between the germline ends.

CDR3 loop: CAWTQGGRGPGNTIYF. The CDR3, as DNA: TGTGCCTGGACTCAGGGGGGCAGGGGGCCGGGAAACACCATATATTTT. The genes are TRBV30 and TRBJ1-3, with 8 bases fitting TRBD1. The CDR3 is made up of 16 amino acids. V shed 4 bases, J shed 4 bases, and the junction held 12 bases outside the gene matches. CDR1 and CDR2 from the germline V gene are GTSNPN and SVGIG (reference sequence).

In this sample, this clone turned up once. This chain joins TRBV28 and TRBJ1-1, with D perhaps matching TRBD1 (6 bases). The CDR3 length is 13 residues. Germline assignment: CDR1 MDHEN and CDR2 SYDVKM. Between the trimmed V and J ends, which lost 9 bases and 3 bases, there was a span of 14 bases. The CDR3 DNA follows: TGTGCCAGTCTTAGGGGGATCGACACTGAAGCTTTCTTT. Protein product: CASLRGIDTEAFF.

The chain couples TRBV25-1 to TRBJ1-5; D remains ambiguous. This CDR3 comprises 14 residues. V was cut by 3 bases and J by 0 bases, with 6 bases left in between. Germline V gene data show CDR1 as MGHDK and CDR2 as SYGVNS. CDR3 sequence (DNA): TGTGCCAGCAGTGAGTTGTATAGCAATCAGCCCCAGCATTTT. This sequence encodes CASSELYSNQPQHF. The whole variable domain, remainder taken from reference TRBV25-1 and TRBJ1-5, is EADIYQTPRYLVIGTGKKITLECSQTMGHDKMYWYQQDPGMELHLIHYSYGVNSTEKGDLSSESTVSRIRTEHFPLTLESARPSHTSQYLCASSELYSNQPQHFGDGTRLSIL.

V is TRBV7-8 and J is TRBJ1-4, with D possibly TRBD1 on 6 matching bases. Germline CDR1 SGHVS, CDR2 FQNEAQ. The CDR3 runs 15 residues. Trimming took 4 bases from V and 7 from J, leaving 16 bases between them. In DNA, the CDR3 is TGTGCCAGCAGCTCGGAACAGGGCCGCGGTGAAAAACTGTTTTTT. It codes for CASSSEQGRGEKLFF.

The chain links TRBV5-1 to TRBJ1-1; tentative D call: TRBD1 (6 bases). This CDR3 has 15 residues. CDR1 and CDR2 from the germline V gene are SGHRS and YFSETQ. V lost 0 bases and J 1 base, leaving 10 bases between the germline ends. CDR3 coding DNA: TGCGCCAGCAGCTTGGCGGGGGGCCGGAACACTGAAGCTTTCTTT. Its protein is CASSLAGGRNTEAFF. Based on the CDR3 plus reference TRBV5-1 and TRBJ1-1, the full variable domain is KAGVTQTPRYLIKTRGQQVTLSCSPISGHRSVSWYQQTPGQGLQFLFEYFSETQRNKGNFPGRFSGRQFSNSRSEMNVSTLELGDSALYLCASSLAGGRNTEAFFGQGTRLTVV.

The V call is TRBV9, the J call TRBJ2-1; 10 nucleotides match TRBD2. The length of the CDR3 is 15 residues. V was clipped by 0 bases and J by 6 bases; unmatched bases: 3. Germline V gene data show CDR1 as SGDLS and CDR2 as YYNGEE. In DNA, the CDR3 is TGTGCCAGCAGCGTAGTGGGACTAGCGACCAATGAGCAGTTCTTC. This codes for CASSVVGLATNEQFF. Together with reference TRBV9 and TRBJ2-1, the CDR3 gives the full variable domain: DSGVTQTPKHLITATGQRVTLRCSPRSGDLSVYWYQQSLDQGLQFLIQYYNGEERAKGNILERFSAQQFPDLHSELNLSSLELGDSALYFCASSVVGLATNEQFFGPGTRLTVL.

V and J are TRBV7-8 and TRBJ1-5; D is possibly TRBD1 (5 bases). The CDR3 consists of 14 residues. Trimming shortened V by 2 bases and J by 6 bases, and 11 bases separated the two germline ends. CDR1 is SGHVS and CDR2 is FQNEAQ in the germline V gene. The DNA for the CDR3 is TGTGCCAGCAGCTTAAGGTCAGGGTTTCAGCCCCAGCATTTT. Translating gives CASSLRSGFQPQHF.

The chain is built from TRBV5-4 and TRBJ2-5, with D possibly matching TRBD2 (5 bases). CDR1 SGHNT and CDR2 YYREEE come from the germline V gene (reference sequence). Trimming shortened V by 0 bases and J by 3 bases, and 12 bases separated the two germline ends. CDR3 size: 15 residues. In DNA, the CDR3 is TGTGCCAGCAGCTTGGAGCCGGCTAGCAAAGAGACCCAGTACTTC. As protein: CASSLEPASKETQYF.

The rearrangement links TRBV7-6 to TRBJ2-7; TRBD2 is a possible D gene (7 bases). Looked up from germline, CDR1 is SGHVS and CDR2 is FNYEAQ. The CDR3 extends over 16 amino acids. V shed 2 bases and J shed 5 bases, with 19 bases lying between them. CDR3 region: CASSLRGGGLKDEQYF. The CDR3 nucleotides read TGTGCCAGCAGCTTAAGGGGGGGTGGACTGAAGGACGAGCAGTACTTC.

The V gene is TRBV20-1, the J gene TRBJ2-1, with D hard to call. The CDR3 runs to 11 residues. Trimming left V 4 bases short and J 6 bases short, with 7 bases between. The germline V gene encodes CDR1 DFQATT and CDR2 SNEGSKA (reference sequence). Written as DNA, the CDR3 is TGCAGTGCTATCCTTCTCAATGAGCAGTTCTTC. Protein: CSAILLNEQFF.

The V and J genes are TRBV28 and TRBJ1-1; no clear D. V lost 0 bases and J lost 1, with 3 bases in between. This CDR3 has 13 residues. Germline CDR1 reads MDHEN; CDR2 reads SYDVKM. Here the CDR3 reads CASSLWRNTEAFF. The CDR3 DNA is TGTGCCAGCAGTTTATGGAGGAACACTGAAGCTTTCTTT.

The CDR3 bases are TGCGCCAGCAGCTTTAGCGGGAGGGGGAACGAGCAGTACTTC. Its protein is CASSFSGRGNEQYF. The chain couples TRBV5-1 to TRBJ2-7, with 11 bases identical to TRBD2. V lost 2 bases and J lost 5; bases outside the gene matches: 3. The V gene's germline CDR1 is SGHRS and CDR2 YFSETQ. CDR3 length: 14 residues. The variable domain in full, completed from reference TRBV5-1 and TRBJ2-7, reads KAGVTQTPRYLIKTRGQQVTLSCSPISGHRSVSWYQQTPGQGLQFLFEYFSETQRNKGNFPGRFSGRQFSNSRSEMNVSTLELGDSALYLCASSFSGRGNEQYFGPGTRLTVT.

DNA for the CDR3: TGCGCCAGCAGCTTGAATAGAGGGAACACTGAAGCTTTCTTT. It specifies CASSLNRGNTEAFF. The genes are TRBV5-1 and TRBJ1-1, with D hard to call. Deletions cut 1 base from V and 1 base from J, with 8 bases between. Germline V gene data show CDR1 as SGHRS and CDR2 as YFSETQ. CDR3 size: 14 residues.

This clone showed up just once. The V and J genes are TRBV24-1 and TRBJ2-3, with 8 bases identical to TRBD2. There are 16 residues in the CDR3. Germline CDR1 is KGHDR and CDR2 is SFDVKD. Germline trimming cut 1 base from V and 1 base from J; bases unmatched to any gene: 3. The DNA for the CDR3 is TGTGCCACCAGTGATTTTTCAGCGGGAGGCACAGATACGCAGTATTTT. Protein product: CATSDFSAGGTDTQYF.

The chain couples TRBV5-1 to TRBJ1-1; D is ambiguous. Trimming removed 5 bases from V and 4 bases from J, with 6 bases in between. The CDR3 runs 11 residues. Per the germline V gene, CDR1 is SGHRS and CDR2 is YFSETQ. The CDR3 sequence is CASSGGTEAFF. The CDR3 nucleotides read TGCGCCAGCAGTGGCGGCACTGAAGCTTTCTTT.

The chain has TRBV6-5 and TRBJ2-1; 8 bases match TRBD2. J was trimmed by 1 base and V by 6 bases; bases with no gene match: 2. Looked up from germline, CDR1 is MNHEY and CDR2 is SVGAGI. This CDR3 has 14 amino acids. The CDR3 sequence: CASRLAASYNEQFF. DNA for the CDR3: TGTGCCAGCAGACTAGCGGCATCCTACAATGAGCAGTTCTTC.

The rearrangement uses TRBV7-9 and TRBJ1-2; 8 nucleotides line up with TRBD1. V lost 5 bases to trimming and J lost 8 bases; unmatched junction nucleotides: 10. There are 14 residues in the CDR3. CDR1 and CDR2 from the germline V gene are SEHNR and FQNEAQ (reference sequence). The CDR3 DNA sequence: TGTGCCAGCAGCCCGCAGGACAGGGCTAAGGGCTACACCTTC. This sequence encodes CASSPQDRAKGYTF.

This chain links TRBV10-2 with TRBJ2-7, with 8 bases matching TRBD2. Germline V gives CDR1 WSHSY, CDR2 SAAADI. This CDR3 spans 17 amino acids. The junction had 10 bases not matched to a gene; V was cut back by 3 bases and J by 0 bases. In DNA, the CDR3 is TGCGCCAGCAGTGATGCGGGTAGCGGGAAATTCTCCTACGAGCAGTACTTC. It specifies CASSDAGSGKFSYEQYF.

The V gene is TRBV19, the J gene TRBJ1-4; D unresolved. The CDR3 contains 14 residues. Per the germline V gene, CDR1 is LNHDA and CDR2 is SQIVND (reference sequence). V shed 6 bases and J shed 3 bases, with 11 bases lying between them. The CDR3 is CASSRGSSNEKLFF. The CDR3 DNA reads as TGTGCCAGTAGCCGAGGGTCCTCTAATGAAAAACTGTTTTTT.

The chain links TRBV24-1 to TRBJ1-4, with 9 bases aligning to TRBD1. V trimming: 5 bases; J trimming: 8 bases; junction bases outside the gene matches: 8. Germline V gene sequence: CDR1 KGHDR, CDR2 SFDVKD. There are 15 residues in the CDR3. This CDR3 reads CATSAPGQGDEKLFF. In DNA form, the CDR3 reads TGTGCCACCAGTGCCCCGGGACAGGGCGACGAAAAACTGTTTTTT.

This chain links TRBV28 with TRBJ1-1; possible D gene TRBD1, 5 bases. The CDR3 contains 14 residues. The ends were cut back, 7 bases at V and 0 bases at J, with 12 bases in the middle. Germline CDR1 reads MDHEN; CDR2 reads SYDVKM. As DNA, the CDR3 is TGTGCCAGCACGGCGGGGGGGATGAACACTGAAGCTTTCTTT. This sequence encodes CASTAGGMNTEAFF.

The chain carries TRBV11-3 and TRBJ2-5; tentative D call: TRBD2 (6 bases). The germline V gene has CDR1 SGHNT and CDR2 YENEEA. The CDR3 contains 13 residues. V was cut by 1 base and J by 4 bases, with 7 bases left in between. CDR3 nucleotide sequence: TGTGCCAGCAGCTTAGTCGGGGGAGAGACCCAGTACTTC. Translating it yields CASSLVGGETQYF.

The genes are TRBV28 and TRBJ2-3; D perhaps matches TRBD2 (6 bases). CDR3 length: 14 residues. With 3 bases removed from V and 2 bases from J, the gap between germline ends came to 9 bases. Germline V gene lookup returns CDR1 MDHEN and CDR2 SYDVKM. For the CDR3, the DNA is TGTGCCAGCAGTTTGGGCGGGACCACAGATACGCAGTATTTT. Translating it yields CASSLGGTTDTQYF.